This TCR beta chain emerged from a study of identical twins. At least ten counts were recorded for this clonotype. Its antigen is still unknown. Trimming shortened V by 4 bases and J by 4 bases, and 15 bases separated the two germline ends. This CDR3 has 15 residues. The germline V gene has CDR1 SGHRS and CDR2 YFSETQ. TCRdb called the 5' RACE reads again in MiXCR, with one record for every CDR3 protein. The sample lists about 100,000 distinct CDR3 sequences, 5.5% to 7% occurring once. Regarding the study as a whole: Insertion counts were lower in abundant cord blood beta clonotypes, a trend that memory repertoires did not show. Diverse VJ usage suggested most zero-insertion clonotypes were not invariant T cells.

Sequenced sample: memory T cells sorted from blood. The chain recombines TRBV5-1 with TRBJ1-3; a possible D gene is TRBD1 (6 bases). This clonotype was obtained from a woman in her 50s in good health. CDR3 sequence (DNA): TGCGCCAGCAGCCCGGGGACATCTCAAGGAAACACCATATATTTT. Translating it yields CASSPGTSQGNTIYF.